The 19 T cell receptor beta chains reported below all come from one sample, sequenced in a study of blood T cell repertoires in COVID-19. The method was immunoSEQ multiplex PCR; TCRdb's version includes in-frame clones alone and lacks a portion of them. The data show 55,000 to 80,000 clones, 88% seen once. Sequenced: peripheral blood. The receptors were sampled from a man aged 45-60 years with acute or convalescent COVID-19.

The chain recombines TRBV29-1 with TRBJ2-2, with 7 bases that match TRBD1. V was pared by 6 bases and J by 7 bases, with 11 bases of the junction left unmatched. Germline V gene sequence: CDR1 SQVTM, CDR2 ANQGSEA. The CDR3 runs 14 residues. CDR3 coding DNA: TGCAGCGTAACGACAGGGATATGGAACGGGGAGCTGTTTTTT. Encoded protein: CSVTTGIWNGELFF.

The V call is TRBV27, the J call TRBJ2-7; D gene uncertain. V gave up 0 bases and J gave up 3 bases, with 9 bases separating them. The CDR3 extends over 14 amino acids. Germline lookup yields CDR1 MNHEY and CDR2 SMNVEV (reference sequence). The CDR3 nucleotides are TGTGCCAGCAGTTTATCCACCAGTTACTACGAGCAGTACTTC. As protein: CASSLSTSYYEQYF.

V gene TRBV14 combines with J gene TRBJ2-1; 8 bases match TRBD1. Unmatched junction bases numbered 7, after V lost 0 bases and J lost 15 bases. The CDR3 length is 13 residues. CDR1 and CDR2 from the germline V gene are SGHDN and FVKESK. In nucleotides, the CDR3 is TGTGCCAGCAGCCAAGATCCAAGGACAGGGCTGTTCTTC. Protein sequence: CASSQDPRTGLFF.

The genes are TRBV4-1 and TRBJ1-1; D might be TRBD1 (6 bases). V was shortened by 4 bases and J by 7 bases, with 16 bases between the two germline ends. Germline V CDR1 and CDR2: MGHRA, YSYEKL. There are 14 residues in the CDR3. CDR3 amino acids: CASSRGTGFDEAFF. Written as DNA, the CDR3 is TGCGCCAGCAGCCGAGGCACAGGGTTTGATGAAGCTTTCTTT.

Concerning this clone itself: The junction departs from the called germline gene at one end, perhaps through a read error. The rearrangement joins TRBV29-1 to TRBJ2-3; TRBD2 matches 8 bases. The CDR3 has 13 amino acids. Per germline, CDR1 SQVTM and CDR2 ANQGSEA. CDR3 in DNA: TGCAGCGTTGAAGCTTCCAGCGGGGGACCCTTAGATTTT. Protein product: CSVEASSGGPLDF.

This chain uses TRBV18 with TRBJ2-3; maybe TRBD2 (6 bases). The CDR3 has 16 residues. V lost 3 bases to trimming and J lost 4 bases, with 17 bases between them. Per the germline V gene, CDR1 is KGHSH and CDR2 is LQKENI. This chain's CDR3 is CASSPTTGEYADTQYF. The CDR3 nucleotides read TGTGCCAGCTCACCGACTACGGGGGAATACGCAGATACGCAGTATTTT.

The J gene is TRBJ1-1, the V gene TRBV19; D is possibly TRBD1 (6 bases). CDR3 length: 14 amino acids. The germline CDR1 and CDR2 sequences are LNHDA and SQIVND (reference sequence). Between the trimmed V and J ends, which lost 5 bases and 2 bases, there was a span of 12 bases. DNA of the CDR3: TGTGCCAGTAGTTCTGGGACATTTAACACTGAAGCTTTCTTT. It specifies CASSSGTFNTEAFF.

V is TRBV2 and J is TRBJ2-7; no reliable D call. The CDR3 totals 13 residues. The V end was cut by 2 bases, the J end by 0 bases, with 5 bases between. Germline V gene lookup returns CDR1 SNHLY and CDR2 FYNNEI. The CDR3, as DNA: TGTGCCAGCAGTGAATCCAACTCCTACGAGCAGTACTTC. Its translation is CASSESNSYEQYF.

This sequence joins TRBV4-1 and TRBJ1-1; 7 bases line up with TRBD1. Trimming removed 2 bases from V and 1 base from J; junction bases left unmatched: 10. The germline V gene has CDR1 MGHRA and CDR2 YSYEKL. The CDR3 is 17 amino acids. CDR3 sequence (DNA): TGCGCCAGCAGCCAACTGGGACAGAGCCTATCGAACACTGAAGCTTTCTTT. Protein sequence: CASSQLGQSLSNTEAFF.

This chain links TRBV7-2 with TRBJ1-1; D remains unclear. V lost 2 bases, J lost 3 bases, and 19 bases lay in between. From germline, CDR1 is SGHTA and CDR2 FQGNSA. CDR3 length: 17 residues. The CDR3: CASSLFWSGRIDTEAFF. CDR3 DNA: TGTGCCAGCAGCTTATTTTGGTCAGGTAGGATCGACACTGAAGCTTTCTTT.

V gene TRBV3-1 (or the pseudogene TRBV3-2) combines with J gene TRBJ1-5; TRBD1 aligns across 7 bases. CDR3 length: 15 residues. CDR1 is LGHDT and CDR2 is YNNKEL in the germline V gene (reference sequence). J was trimmed by 6 bases and V by 1 base; bases with no gene match: 6. CDR3: CASSQATGTGQPQHF. The CDR3 bases are TGTGCCAGCAGCCAAGCGACAGGGACCGGTCAGCCCCAGCATTTT.

DNA of the CDR3: TGTGCCAGCAGCCGCCGGACTAGCGGGAGTGGCAACAATGAGCAGTTCTTC. Its translation: CASSRRTSGSGNNEQFF. The chain uses TRBV4-2 and TRBJ2-1, with TRBD2 matching 13 bases. The CDR3 has 17 amino acids. Looked up from germline, CDR1 is LGHNA and CDR2 is YNFKEQ. V was clipped by 4 bases and J by 5 bases; unmatched bases: 8.

The chain combines TRBV2 with TRBJ1-5; D is unclear. Germline CDR1 is SNHLY and CDR2 is FYNNEI. V shed 3 bases and J shed 0 bases, with 6 bases lying between them. The CDR3 is 14 residues long. As DNA, the CDR3 is TGTGCCAGCAGTGACGAGTATAGCAATCAGCCCCAGCATTTT. Its translation is CASSDEYSNQPQHF.

This CDR3 reads CASSVQGDTQYF. The CDR3 DNA sequence: TGTGCCAGCAGCGTCCAGGGGGATACGCAGTATTTT. This chain joins TRBV9 and TRBJ2-3; D might be TRBD1 (6 bases). The germline gives CDR1 SGDLS, CDR2 YYNGEE. The CDR3 has 12 residues. V shed 2 bases and J shed 6 bases, with 7 bases lying between them.

The V and J genes are TRBV10-2 and TRBJ2-4, with D perhaps TRBD2 (6 bases). The CDR3 consists of 16 residues. V was pared by 1 base and J by 0 bases, with 10 bases between. The V gene's germline CDR1 is WSHSY and CDR2 SAAADI. The CDR3 sequence is CASSEYRRAAKNIQYF. CDR3 DNA: TGCGCCAGCAGTGAGTATAGGAGGGCAGCCAAAAACATTCAGTACTTC.

V gene TRBV5-1 combines with J gene TRBJ1-1; TRBD1 matches at 7 bases. This CDR3 is built from 15 residues. J lost 1 base, V lost 6 bases, and 9 bases had no gene match. Germline V lookup: CDR1 SGHRS, CDR2 YFSETQ. CDR3 nucleotide sequence: TGCGCCAGCAAAACTTCAGGGGGTTCGAACACTGAAGCTTTCTTT. Translating gives CASKTSGGSNTEAFF.

Only a few counts were recorded for this clone. J is TRBJ2-5 and V is TRBV5-8; D possibly corresponds to TRBD1 (6 bases). Germline assignment: CDR1 SGHTS and CDR2 YDEGEE. This CDR3 is 16 amino acids long. V shed 4 bases and J shed 0 bases, with 16 bases lying between them. DNA for the CDR3: TGTGCCAGCAGCCTCCCGGGACACCCGTACCAAGAGACCCAGTACTTC. Protein: CASSLPGHPYQETQYF.

This clone was detected only a few times. The V call is TRBV28, the J call TRBJ1-1, with D perhaps matching TRBD1 (5 bases). Trimming left V 8 bases short and J 7 bases short, with 14 bases between. The CDR3 runs 12 residues. CDR1 and CDR2 from the germline V gene are MDHEN and SYDVKM. The CDR3 sequence: CASERGLGEAFF. The CDR3 coding sequence is TGTGCCAGCGAAAGGGGTTTAGGTGAAGCTTTCTTT.

This clone was seen once. The chain uses TRBV25-1 and TRBJ2-1; 10 bases are shared with TRBD1. The CDR3 runs 14 residues. CDR1 is MGHDK and CDR2 is SYGVNS in the germline V gene. After removal of 4 bases from V and 7 bases from J, the junction contained 4 bases not matched to a gene. CDR3 loop: CASSADRGLNEQFF. CDR3 in DNA: TGTGCCAGCAGTGCTGACAGGGGGCTGAATGAGCAGTTCTTC.